The 2 T cell receptor beta chains presented below share a single source sample, sequenced in a study of tumor-infiltrating lymphocytes in primary liver carcinoma. Reverse transcription of 500 to 650 ng total RNA with a constant-region primer produced TCR beta cDNA. Generation of the TCR beta libraries relied on three nested multiplex PCR rounds using slightly modified ARM-PCR. TRBV1-TRBV30 forward primers and a C-beta reverse primer were used in the first two PCR rounds, which each ran for 9 to 10 cycles. Via MiXCR, TCRdb re-called the multiplex PCR reads, giving one row per CDR3 protein. This table has about 180,000 distinct CDR3 sequences, roughly 60% appearing once. Blood RNA was derived from unsorted whole blood, and germline DNA was extracted too. Sample: peripheral blood. The source is a man between 35 and 55 years old with primary liver carcinoma and hepatitis B virus infection.

The chain couples TRBV5-5 to TRBJ2-2; D uncertain. V was pared by 0 bases and J by 1 base, with 4 bases between. Germline assignment: CDR1 SGHKS and CDR2 YYEKEE (reference sequence). CDR3 size: 14 residues. The CDR3 sequence is CASSLVGNTGELFF. The CDR3 DNA reads TGTGCCAGCAGCTTGGTGGGGAACACCGGGGAGCTGTTTTTT.

As for this clonotype: A read error is possible here, since a much larger clone lies one base away. CDR3 sequence (DNA): TGTGCCAGCAGCTGGGGGACTATCCCTCTAGTAAGGGGTGAGCAGTTCTTC. It is translated as CASSWGTIPLVRGEQFF. The J gene is TRBJ2-1, the V gene TRBV11-2; 7 bases are a match to TRBD2. V was clipped by 4 bases and J by 9 bases; unmatched bases: 18. This CDR3 region has 17 residues. Per the germline V gene, CDR1 is SGHAT and CDR2 is FQNNGV.